The clone carrying this TCR beta chain was detected only a few times. Other DNA sequences in this specimen translate into the identical CDR3. Primers included in the PCR were 60 Vbeta and 13 Jbeta primers. Some clones are missing from TCRdb's copy, which holds only in-frame ones; the method was immunoSEQ multiplex PCR. This table has around 140,000 clones, 70% to 80% appearing once. The sample comes from a study of cytomegalovirus exposure and HLA in healthy donors. The CDR3 loop spans 12 amino acids. The germline gives CDR1 SGHNT, CDR2 YYREEE (reference sequence). Trimming left V 1 base short and J 3 bases short, with 5 bases between.

The specimen sequenced was PBMCs. The receptor's source is a middle-aged man in good health and CMV-seropositive. This rearrangement joins TRBV5-4 to TRBJ2-7; the D gene is possibly TRBD2 (5 bases). CDR3 region: CASSLRGYEQYF. The CDR3 DNA is TGTGCCAGCAGCTTGCGGGGCTACGAGCAGTACTTC.